This T cell receptor (beta chain) emerged from a study of CD8+ T cells in alopecia areata (dated by TCRdb to the late 2010s). For context, the study as a whole: The treated patients took part in an open-label pilot trial in which moderate-to-severe alopecia areata was treated with oral tofacitinib at 5 to 10 mg twice daily. Tofacitinib was administered for 6 to 18 months, and 6 months of follow-up off drug were then conducted to assess delayed response and recurrence. High-throughput TCRbeta sequencing was used to examine T cell clonal expansion in alopecia areata in both the C3H/HeJ mouse model and human patients. On the human side, TCRbeta sequencing was run on scalp tissue and on sorted CD4+ and CD8+ peripheral blood T cells from healthy controls and from alopecia areata patients with either patchy or totalis/universalis disease. Biopsies were taken from tofacitinib-treated patients at baseline and at 4 and 24 weeks of treatment, and a later scalp biopsy was taken in several of the tofacitinib-treated patients. Clonality in the scalp was compared among normal scalp (n=4), patchy alopecia areata scalp (n=8), and alopecia totalis/universalis scalp (n=8). RNA was extracted with the PAXgene miRNA kit for fixed scalp, the miRNeasy kit for PBMCs, and the RNeasy kit for mouse skin. Amplification of TCRbeta CDR3 regions was done by immunoSEQ multiplex PCR using 35 Vbeta forward primers and 13 Jbeta reverse primers.

Libraries were built with the immunoSEQ multiplex PCR assay. RNA was extracted from all samples and reverse transcribed into cDNA as template for TCR sequencing. First-strand cDNA was synthesized using SuperScript III with a 2:1 mix of oligo-dT and random hexamers. A synthetic immune receptor repertoire was used to measure amplification bias, and any remaining bias was corrected computationally. Concerning the study's data processing: Raw reads were preprocessed for error removal, and CDR3 was defined according to IMGT conventions as running from the conserved cysteine to phenylalanine. To get clonality, Shannon entropy was normalized by log2 of the number of productive unique TCRs and the result was subtracted from 1. CD4 or CD8 identity of scalp clones was inferred by cross-referencing scalp TCRbeta sequences with sorted blood CD4 and CD8 repertoires. TCRdb carries this immuneACCESS record with in-frame sequences only. Its versions omit some clonotypes, under half of them owing to an unresolved V gene in the studies checked, with the rest unexplained. The V and J calls and clone size are taken from that table; D and trimming were inferred from the DNA. In all, the sample holds more than 150,000 clones, and around 55% of those were seen once. Approximately 19% of the sample rests with the top ten.

What the time point label conveys for this sample: baseline before oral tofacitinib. Peripheral blood and lesional scalp punch biopsies were obtained from patients with alopecia areata. PBMCs were isolated by density centrifugation and stained for CD3, CD4 and CD8, and CD4+ and CD8+ T cells were sorted on a FACSAria. From its cysteine to its phenylalanine, the CDR3 spans 17 amino acids. The entry retains the CDR3 DNA only, 51 bases that are in frame from base 1. V is clipped by 0 bases and J by 3 bases, and the sequence between their germline boundaries is 18 bases long. The CDR1 and CDR2 encoded by the germline V gene are SGDLS and YYNGEE. With regard to this clone: Its antigen specificity is not known. Per-nucleotide qualities are absent, and no much larger clonotype sits a single base away.

Broad study findings and their caveats: Scalp TCR repertoire analysis is complicated because resident alphabeta T cells in normal human skin are also sequenced, whereas mouse skin is dominated by gammadelta T cells. TCR sequences shared between patients were less clear than in mice, possibly partly because of HLA diversity in the patient population. Compared with normal scalp, lesional scalp, particularly in alopecia totalis/universalis, had higher clonality and more expanded CD8+ clones, which suggests antigenic drive.

This sequence originates from a human donor with alopecia areata. Rearrangement joined TRBV9 to TRBJ1-2, with no reliable assignment of the D segment. Here the sequenced sample was CD8+ T cells sorted from blood, taken at week 0. The DNA sequence reads TGTGCCAGCAGCGTAGGCCATCGTATTTGGGGAGACTATGGCTACACCTTC. Translated, it gives CASSVGHRIWGDYGYTF. With the portions outside the CDR3 filled from the reference TRBV9 and TRBJ1-2 genes, the complete variable region becomes DSGVTQTPKHLITATGQRVTLRCSPRSGDLSVYWYQQSLDQGLQFLIQYYNGEERAKGNILERFSAQQFPDLHSELNLSSLELGDSALYFCASSVGHRIWGDYGYTFGSGTRLTVV.